Reported below is one T cell receptor (beta chain). The specificity of this receptor is unknown. Qualities for individual bases were not recorded, and no much larger clone is one base off. This sample is part of a study of technical replicates of blood from several donors (dated by TCRdb to 2016 to 2017). V was cut back by 3 bases and J by 0 bases, leaving a gap of 9 bases between them. CDR1 MNHEY and CDR2 SMNVEV were looked up in the germline V gene (reference sequence). The CDR3 contains 14 residues, cysteine and phenylalanine counted. Of the read, only the CDR3 DNA is kept; its 42 bases are in frame from base 1. The library was produced with the immunoSEQ multiplex PCR assay. The source is immuneACCESS, and TCRdb retained only in-frame sequences with V and J called. Part of the clones is not carried over; for the studies checked, unresolved V genes explain less than half of this, and the remainder is unexplained. The sample profile shows just over 95,000 clones; 95% of them were found once. Approximately 0.21% of the sample is held by the ten biggest clonotypes.

The V and J segments used are TRBV27 and TRBJ2-7; no D segment can be confidently identified. This TCR was recovered from a human donor in good health. Source material: T cells isolated from PBMCs. The nucleotide sequence reads TGTGCCAGCAGTTTGAACTCCCACTCCTACGAGCAGTACTTC. Its product reads: CASSLNSHSYEQYF.